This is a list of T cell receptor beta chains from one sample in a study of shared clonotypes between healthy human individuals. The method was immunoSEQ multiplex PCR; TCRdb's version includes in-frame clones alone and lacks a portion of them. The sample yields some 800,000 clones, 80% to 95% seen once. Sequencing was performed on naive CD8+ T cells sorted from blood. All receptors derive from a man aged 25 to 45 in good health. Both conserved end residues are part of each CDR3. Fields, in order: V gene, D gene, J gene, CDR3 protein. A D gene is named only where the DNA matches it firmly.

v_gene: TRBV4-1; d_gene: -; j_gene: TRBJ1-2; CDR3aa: CASSQVGAATNYGYTF
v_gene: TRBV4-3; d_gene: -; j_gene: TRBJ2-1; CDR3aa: CASSLFLADEQFF
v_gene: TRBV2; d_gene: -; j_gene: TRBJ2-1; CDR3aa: CASSELPLQSNEQFF
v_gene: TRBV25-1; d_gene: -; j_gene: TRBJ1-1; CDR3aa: CASRAGTEAFF
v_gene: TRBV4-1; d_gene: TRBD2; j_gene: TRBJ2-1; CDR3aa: CASSPTSGTYNEQFF
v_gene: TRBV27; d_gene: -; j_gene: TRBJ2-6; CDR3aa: CASSPTLSGANVLTF
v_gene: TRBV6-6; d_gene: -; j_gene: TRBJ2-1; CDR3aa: CASSYQLANNEQFF
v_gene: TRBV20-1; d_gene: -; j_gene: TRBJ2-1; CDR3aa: CSASENEQFF
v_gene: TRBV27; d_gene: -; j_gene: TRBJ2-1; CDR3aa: CASSKVPFTYNEQFF
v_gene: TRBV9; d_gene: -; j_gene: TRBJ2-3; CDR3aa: CASSVEGSTDTQYF
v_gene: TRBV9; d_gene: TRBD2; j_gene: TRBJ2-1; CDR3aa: CASSGRGPSGNEQFF
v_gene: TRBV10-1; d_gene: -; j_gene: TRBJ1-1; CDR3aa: CASSVGTEAFF
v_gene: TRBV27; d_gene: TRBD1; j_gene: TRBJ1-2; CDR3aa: CASGVGQGLNYGYTF
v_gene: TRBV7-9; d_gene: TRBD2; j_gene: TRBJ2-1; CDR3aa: CASSVYSGTYNEQFF
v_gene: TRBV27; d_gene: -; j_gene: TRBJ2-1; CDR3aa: CASSLSGNPYNEQFF
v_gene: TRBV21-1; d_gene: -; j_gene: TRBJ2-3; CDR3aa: CASSKGSGQAPSSTDTQYF
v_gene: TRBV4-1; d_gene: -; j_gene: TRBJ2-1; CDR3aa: CASSQNEVGMRRYNEQFF
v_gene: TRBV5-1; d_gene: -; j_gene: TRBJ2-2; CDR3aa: CASSSDHTGELFF
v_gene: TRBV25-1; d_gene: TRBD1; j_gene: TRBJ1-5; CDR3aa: CASSSGTGGEGNQPQHF
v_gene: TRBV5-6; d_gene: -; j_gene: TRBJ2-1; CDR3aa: CASSLFDRRWDEQFF
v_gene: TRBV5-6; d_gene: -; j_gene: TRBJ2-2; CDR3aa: CASSFMRSGELFF
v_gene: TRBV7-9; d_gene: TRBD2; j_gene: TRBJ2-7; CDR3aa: CASSLVGLAGNYEQYF
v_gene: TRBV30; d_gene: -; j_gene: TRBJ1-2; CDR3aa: CAWSVGSRGYGYTF
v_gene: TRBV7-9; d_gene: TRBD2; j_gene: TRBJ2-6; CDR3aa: CASSSYRLAGNSGANVLTF
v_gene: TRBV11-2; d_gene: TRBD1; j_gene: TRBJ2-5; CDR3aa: CASSSYRDRAEETQYF
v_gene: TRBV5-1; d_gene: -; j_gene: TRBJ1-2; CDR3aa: CASSLRGAFGYTF
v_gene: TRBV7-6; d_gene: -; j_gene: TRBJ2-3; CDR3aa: CASSLGSGEDTQYF
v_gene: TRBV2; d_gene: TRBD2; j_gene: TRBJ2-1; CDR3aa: CADGTSGRAENEQFF
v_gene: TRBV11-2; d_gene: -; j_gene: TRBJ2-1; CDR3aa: CASSYSEAYKGQFF
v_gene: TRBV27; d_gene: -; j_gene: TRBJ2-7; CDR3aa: CASSLLGDEQYF
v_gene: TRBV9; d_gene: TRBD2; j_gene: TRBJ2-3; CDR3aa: CASSQLAGGLTDTQYF
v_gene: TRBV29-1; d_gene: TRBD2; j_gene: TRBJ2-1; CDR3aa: CSVAGREAQLGDEQFF
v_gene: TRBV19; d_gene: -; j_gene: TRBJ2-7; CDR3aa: CASSINTGRAEQYF
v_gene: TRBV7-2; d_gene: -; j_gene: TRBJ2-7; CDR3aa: CASSSNPSPEQYF
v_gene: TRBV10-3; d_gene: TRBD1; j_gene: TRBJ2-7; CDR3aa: CAISDPGQGSYEQYF
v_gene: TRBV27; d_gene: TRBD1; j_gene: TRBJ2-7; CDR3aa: CASSDRANYEQYF
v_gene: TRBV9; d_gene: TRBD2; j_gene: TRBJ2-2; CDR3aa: CASSASLAGPNTGELFF
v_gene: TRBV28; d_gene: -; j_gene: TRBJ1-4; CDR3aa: CASSQRQRGEEKLFF
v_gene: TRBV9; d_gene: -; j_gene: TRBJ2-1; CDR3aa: CASSMGRFSTDEQFF
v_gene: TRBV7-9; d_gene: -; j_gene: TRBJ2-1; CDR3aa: CASSLPEYNEQFF
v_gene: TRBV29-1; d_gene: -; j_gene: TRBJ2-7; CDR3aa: CSVEEGTHSYEQYF
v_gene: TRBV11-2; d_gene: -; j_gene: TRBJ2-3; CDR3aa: CASSLRPYTDTQYF